Listed here are 29 T cell receptor beta chains from one sample, sequenced in a study of molecular identifiers for immune sequencing clone quantification. TCRdb passed the PCR reads through MiXCR, listing each CDR3 protein once. The sample carries about half a million distinct CDR3 sequences, around 23% recorded once. The sequenced material came from naive CD8+ T cells from blood, with Jurkat cell RNA spiked in. As to subset: FACS-sorted CD8+CD4-CCR7+CD45RA+ naive T cells. The receptors were gathered from a human donor in good health. Some libraries in this study had Jurkat cell RNA spiked in.

The V call is TRBV20-1, the J call TRBJ2-3; 10 bases are shared with TRBD2. The CDR3 runs 15 residues. After removal of 8 bases from V and 4 bases from J, the junction contained 12 bases not matched to a gene. CDR1 DFQATT and CDR2 SNEGSKA come from the germline V gene (reference sequence). The CDR3 here is CSSPGSSGGSDTQYF. CDR3 in DNA: TGCAGTTCTCCCGGTAGTAGCGGGGGGTCAGATACGCAGTATTTT.

The table lists this clonotype with many counts. The rearrangement joins TRBV4-1 to TRBJ1-5; 7 nucleotides match TRBD1. J gave up 6 bases and V 5 bases, and 7 bases lay outside the gene matches. CDR3 length: 14 amino acids. The germline gives CDR1 MGHRA, CDR2 YSYEKL. The CDR3 here is CASSEGGRSQPQHF. The CDR3 nucleotides are TGCGCCAGCAGCGAAGGGGGCCGTAGTCAGCCCCAGCATTTT.

This clonotype was picked up a small number of times. The J gene is TRBJ1-2, the V gene TRBV4-3; TRBD1 aligns across 7 bases. CDR3 length: 17 residues. CDR1 and CDR2 from the germline V gene are LGHNA and YSLEER. Trimming at V came to 2 bases and at J to 8 bases, leaving 17 bases not matched to a gene. Written as DNA, the CDR3 is TGCGCCAGCAGCCAACGATACCGACAGGGAACTGGGTTGGGCTACACCTTC. Protein: CASSQRYRQGTGLGYTF.

The rearrangement links TRBV11-2 to TRBJ1-4; tentative D call: TRBD1 (6 bases). Germline CDR1 SGHAT, CDR2 FQNNGV. The CDR3 is 15 amino acids. V dropped 5 bases and J dropped 8 bases, with 18 bases sitting between them. This chain's CDR3 is CASSPGVTSPEKLFF. DNA for the CDR3: TGTGCCAGCAGCCCAGGGGTTACATCTCCGGAAAAACTGTTTTTT.

This clonotype showed up just a few times. CDR3 sequence: CASSQDRGPLNTEAFF. The DNA for the CDR3 is TGCGCCAGCAGCCAAGATAGGGGACCCCTCAACACTGAAGCTTTCTTT. The gene calls are TRBV4-3 and TRBJ1-1; a possible D gene is TRBD1 (5 bases). Germline-derived CDR1 and CDR2 are LGHNA and YSLEER. This CDR3 region has 16 residues. V was clipped by 0 bases and J by 2 bases, with 13 bases between them.

This clonotype appeared a few times. V and J are TRBV28 and TRBJ2-7, with 7 bases lining up with TRBD2. This CDR3 has 16 amino acids. The germline V gene encodes CDR1 MDHEN and CDR2 SYDVKM. V trimming: 5 bases; J trimming: 2 bases; junction bases outside the gene matches: 12. CDR3 sequence reads: CASSPSSGAETYEQYF. Written as DNA, the CDR3 is TGTGCCAGCAGTCCCTCCAGCGGGGCTGAAACCTACGAGCAGTACTTC.

This clonotype has a handful of counts. This sequence joins TRBV28 and TRBJ2-7; a possible D gene is TRBD2 (5 bases). V lost 4 bases, J lost 0 bases, and 16 bases lay in between. This CDR3 is built from 16 residues. Germline V CDR1 and CDR2: MDHEN, SYDVKM. The CDR3 nucleotides read TGTGCCAGCAGTTATGCGGCGGGCGTTATCTCCTACGAGCAGTACTTC. Amino acids: CASSYAAGVISYEQYF.

This clonotype was detected ten times or more. The chain uses TRBV7-2 and TRBJ2-7; possible D gene TRBD2, 5 bases. The CDR3 totals 15 residues. CDR1 is SGHTA, CDR2 FQGNSA, per germline. Trimming pared 5 bases from V and 2 bases from J, leaving 16 bases between. The CDR3 reads CASSAVAMDPYEQYF. The CDR3 DNA reads TGTGCCAGCAGCGCTGTAGCGATGGACCCCTACGAGCAGTACTTC.

A word on this clonotype: A much larger clone is a single base away; this may be a read error. The rearrangement links TRBV6-2 or TRBV6-3 to TRBJ1-1; a possible D gene is TRBD1 (5 bases). This CDR3 has 14 amino acids. V shed 2 bases and J shed 4 bases, with 11 bases lying between them. The germline gives CDR1 MNHEY, CDR2 SVGEGT. CDR3: CASSYDSRRTEAFF. The CDR3 DNA follows: TGTGCCAGCAGTTACGACAGCCGACGCACTGAAGCTTTCTTT.

A remark on this clonotype: A read error may explain this, as a much larger clone is one base away. J is TRBJ2-3 and V is TRBV6-6; 8 bases fit TRBD2. In germline, CDR1 is MNHNY, CDR2 SVGAGI (reference sequence). CDR3 size: 16 residues. CDR3 nucleotides: TGTGCCAGCAGTTACCACGTAGCGGGGAGCACAGATACGCAGTGTTTT. It specifies CASSYHVAGSTDTQCF.

This clonotype occurred a few times. This rearrangement joins TRBV4-3 to TRBJ2-2; weak D call: TRBD1 (6 bases). The CDR3 length is 17 residues. Germline lookup yields CDR1 LGHNA and CDR2 YSLEER. Trimming took 0 bases from V and 3 from J, leaving 14 bases between them. CDR3 region: CASSQDSGTSHTGELFF. The CDR3 coding sequence is TGCGCCAGCAGCCAAGACTCCGGGACATCACACACCGGGGAGCTGTTTTTT.

This clonotype was counted between two and nine times. The junction differs from germline at one of its ends, possibly a read error. The chain recombines TRBV7-7 with TRBJ2-4, with a weak D call TRBD2 (6 bases). Per germline, CDR1 SSHAT and CDR2 FNYEAQ (reference sequence). The CDR3 covers 16 residues. CDR3 amino acids: CASSHTSPLSKNIQYF. The CDR3 DNA sequence: TGTGCTAGCAGCCATACTAGCCCCTTAAGCAAAAACATTCAGTACTTC.

Comment on this clonotype: A much larger clone differs by one base, so this may be a read error. The CDR3 does not end in the conserved phenylalanine or tryptophan, so this is likely a read error. The J gene is TRBJ2-3, the V gene TRBV7-9; 11 nucleotides match TRBD2. Trimming took 2 bases from V and 3 from J; bases not matched to a gene: 10. Looked up from germline, CDR1 is SEHNR and CDR2 is FQNEAQ (reference sequence). The CDR3 consists of 18 residues. CDR3 DNA: TGTGCCAGCAGCTTATTCCCGACTAGCGGGGCAACGACAGATACGCAGTATTCT. This codes for CASSLFPTSGATTDTQYS.

In this sample, this clonotype turned up a few times. This rearrangement joins TRBV19 to TRBJ1-2, with unresolved D. The germline V gene has CDR1 LNHDA and CDR2 SQIVND (reference sequence). CDR3 length equals 10 residues. With 9 bases removed from V and 5 bases from J, the gap between germline ends came to 7 bases. The CDR3 DNA is TGTGCCAGGTGGGGATATGGCTACACCTTC. Residues: CARWGYGYTF.

The chain is built from TRBV25-1 and TRBJ2-5, with unresolved D. CDR3 length equals 12 residues. The germline V gene has CDR1 MGHDK and CDR2 SYGVNS. Trimming pared 9 bases from V and 1 base from J, leaving 9 bases between. The chain's CDR3 is CARSGTQETQYF. CDR3 bases: TGTGCCAGATCGGGCACCCAAGAGACCCAGTACTTC.

The V call is TRBV29-1, the J call TRBJ2-1; D perhaps matches TRBD1 (5 bases). In germline, CDR1 is SQVTM, CDR2 ANQGSEA. Trimming took 3 bases from V and 2 from J, leaving 8 bases between them. There are 13 residues in the CDR3. The CDR3 sequence: CSVDRAPYNEQFF. The CDR3 nucleotides are TGCAGCGTTGACAGGGCACCCTACAATGAGCAGTTCTTC.

CDR3 DNA sequence: TGTGCCAGCAGCTGGAAGTGGGGCCACCCGGGCGGGACTAGTGTCTCGGATGAGCAGTTCTTC. This translates into CASSWKWGHPGGTSVSDEQFF. This chain links TRBV11-2 with TRBJ2-1; 8 bases match TRBD2. In germline, CDR1 is SGHAT, CDR2 FQNNGV. There are 21 residues in the CDR3. V was clipped by 4 bases and J by 8 bases; unmatched bases: 28.

This chain connects TRBV7-9 to TRBJ2-5; 10 nucleotides agree with TRBD1. Germline lookup yields CDR1 SEHNR and CDR2 FQNEAQ (reference sequence). Trimming at V came to 5 bases and at J to 3 bases, leaving 6 bases not matched to a gene. The CDR3 has 15 amino acids. The CDR3 loop reads CASSPLTGGEETQYF. The CDR3 nucleotides read TGTGCCAGCAGCCCTTTGACAGGGGGCGAAGAGACCCAGTACTTC. Supplemented by reference TRBV7-9 and TRBJ2-5, the full variable domain reads DTGVSQNPRHKITKRGQNVTFRCDPISEHNRLYWYRQTLGQGPEFLTYFQNEAQLEKSRLLSDRFSAERPKGSFSTLEIQRTEQGDSAMYLCASSPLTGGEETQYFGPGTRLLVL.

This clonotype was observed a few times. The chain is built from TRBV5-1 and TRBJ1-1; 10 bases fit TRBD1. The CDR3 consists of 14 residues. Looked up from germline, CDR1 is SGHRS and CDR2 is YFSETQ. J was trimmed by 5 bases and V by 4 bases; bases with no gene match: 5. In nucleotides, the CDR3 is TGCGCCAGCAGCCCAAGACAGGGGGCTACTGAAGCTTTCTTT. It is translated as CASSPRQGATEAFF. Complete variable domain (other parts from reference TRBV5-1 and TRBJ1-1): KAGVTQTPRYLIKTRGQQVTLSCSPISGHRSVSWYQQTPGQGLQFLFEYFSETQRNKGNFPGRFSGRQFSNSRSEMNVSTLELGDSALYLCASSPRQGATEAFFGQGTRLTVV.

This clonotype has just a few counts. The gene calls are TRBV28 and TRBJ1-4; D gene ambiguous. The ends were cut back, 3 bases at V and 0 bases at J, with 8 bases in the middle. Germline lookup yields CDR1 MDHEN and CDR2 SYDVKM. This CDR3 comprises 15 residues. The CDR3 region is CASSFRGATNEKLFF. The CDR3 bases are TGTGCCAGCAGTTTTCGGGGAGCAACTAATGAAAAACTGTTTTTT.

This clonotype was counted a few times. The J gene is TRBJ1-2, the V gene TRBV6-5; TRBD1 matches at 8 bases. The CDR3 extends over 17 amino acids. The germline gives CDR1 MNHEY, CDR2 SVGAGI. V was clipped by 0 bases and J by 5 bases; unmatched bases: 11. The CDR3 nucleotides are TGTGCCAGCAGTTACTCTGCAGGGGGCATTCGTCCTTATGGCTACACCTTC. Residues: CASSYSAGGIRPYGYTF.

A single count supports this clonotype. The junction departs from germline at one end; a sequencing error may be responsible. The genes are TRBV11-3 and TRBJ2-2; TRBD2 might be the D (5 bases). This CDR3 contains 13 residues. CDR1 and CDR2 (germline): SGHNT, YENEEA. This CDR3 is CASSEHNTGELLF. CDR3 DNA: TGTGCCAGCAGCGAGCACAACACCGGGGAGCTGCTTTTT.

This clonotype was detected only a few times. The rearrangement links TRBV18 to TRBJ2-7; D may match TRBD1 or TRBD2 (5 bases each). The CDR3 is 14 amino acids. The germline CDR1 and CDR2 sequences are KGHSH and LQKENI. Trimming removed 8 bases at V and 4 bases at J, with 18 bases between. CDR3 DNA: TGTGCCAGCGCCACCGGGACGGATTTTTACGAGCAGTACTTC. This sequence encodes CASATGTDFYEQYF.

The chain links TRBV3-1 to TRBJ2-5, with D perhaps given as TRBD1 or TRBD2 (5 bases each). V gave up 6 bases and J gave up 2 bases, with 16 bases separating them. Germline values: CDR1 LGHDT, CDR2 YNNKEL (reference sequence). The CDR3 is 15 residues long. CDR3 sequence: CASSPTGTNQETQYF. The CDR3, as DNA: TGTGCCAGCAGTCCTACCGGGACCAATCAAGAGACCCAGTACTTC.

The genes are TRBV19 and TRBJ2-1; a weak D match, TRBD1 (7 bases). CDR3 size: 15 residues. Trimming removed 9 bases from V and 0 bases from J, with 15 bases in between. The germline V gene has CDR1 LNHDA and CDR2 SQIVND (reference sequence). The CDR3 spells CASNPGGSSYNEQFF. The CDR3 region has the DNA TGTGCCAGCAACCCAGGGGGGAGCTCCTACAATGAGCAGTTCTTC.

This clonotype turned up a few times. This sequence joins TRBV3-1 and TRBJ2-7, with 7 nucleotides matching TRBD2. This CDR3 is built from 14 residues. Germline CDR1 is LGHDT and CDR2 is YNNKEL (reference sequence). Unmatched junction bases numbered 4, after V lost 3 bases and J lost 2 bases. CDR3 loop: CASSQRGGAYEQYF. The CDR3 region has the DNA TGTGCCAGCAGCCAGCGCGGGGGAGCCTACGAGCAGTACTTC.

The V gene is TRBV13, the J gene TRBJ1-1; no firm D call. The CDR3 consists of 16 residues. In germline, CDR1 is PRHDT, CDR2 FYEKMQ (reference sequence). Between the trimmed V and J ends, which lost 2 bases and 2 bases, there was a span of 15 bases. CDR3 DNA: TGTGCCAGCAGCTTACCCCCAGGCACAGTCAACACTGAAGCTTTCTTT. Translating it yields CASSLPPGTVNTEAFF.

The chain combines TRBV12-3 or TRBV12-4 with TRBJ1-2; 9 bases line up with TRBD1. V shed 5 bases, J shed 3 bases, and the junction held 16 bases outside the gene matches. This CDR3 contains 18 residues. The CDR3 DNA is TGTGCCAGCAGTCTCTTTCTGGGGACAGGGACGGTCGACTATGGCTACACCTTC. This encodes CASSLFLGTGTVDYGYTF.

To note about this clonotype: One end of the junction fails to match germline, which may point to a read error. The chain couples TRBV6-2 or TRBV6-3 to TRBJ1-1, with D unresolved. The CDR3 spans 16 residues. In germline, CDR1 is MNHEY, CDR2 SVGEGT. In DNA form, the CDR3 reads TGTGTCAGCAGTTACTCGATTCCCGTTGGGGAAACAGAAGCTTTCTTT. It codes for CVSSYSIPVGETEAFF.